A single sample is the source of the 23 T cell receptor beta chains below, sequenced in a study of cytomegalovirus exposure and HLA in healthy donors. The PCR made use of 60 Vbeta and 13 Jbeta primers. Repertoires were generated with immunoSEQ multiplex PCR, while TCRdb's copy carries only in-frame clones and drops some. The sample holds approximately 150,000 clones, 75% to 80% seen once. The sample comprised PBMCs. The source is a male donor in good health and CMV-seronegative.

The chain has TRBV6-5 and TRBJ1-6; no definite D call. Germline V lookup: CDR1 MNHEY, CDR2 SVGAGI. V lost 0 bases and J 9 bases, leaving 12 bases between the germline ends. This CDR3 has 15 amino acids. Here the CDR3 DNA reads TGTGCCAGCAGTTACTCCCCACCGGAGAGTTCACCCCTCCACTTT. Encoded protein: CASSYSPPESSPLHF.

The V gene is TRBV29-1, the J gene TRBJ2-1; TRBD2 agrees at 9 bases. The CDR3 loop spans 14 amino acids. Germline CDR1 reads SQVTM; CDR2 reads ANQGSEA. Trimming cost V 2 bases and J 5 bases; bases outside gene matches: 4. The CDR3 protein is CSVERTSVNNEQFF. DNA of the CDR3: TGCAGCGTTGAACGGACTAGCGTAAACAATGAGCAGTTCTTC.

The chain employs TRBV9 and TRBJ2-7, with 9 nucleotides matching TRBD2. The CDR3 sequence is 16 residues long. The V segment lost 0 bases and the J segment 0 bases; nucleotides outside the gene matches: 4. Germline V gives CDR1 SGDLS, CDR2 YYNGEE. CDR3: CASSVDAGGSSYEQYF. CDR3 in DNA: TGTGCCAGCAGCGTAGACGCGGGGGGGAGCTCCTACGAGCAGTACTTC. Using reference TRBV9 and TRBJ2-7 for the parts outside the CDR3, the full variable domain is DSGVTQTPKHLITATGQRVTLRCSPRSGDLSVYWYQQSLDQGLQFLIQYYNGEERAKGNILERFSAQQFPDLHSELNLSSLELGDSALYFCASSVDAGGSSYEQYFGPGTRLTVT.

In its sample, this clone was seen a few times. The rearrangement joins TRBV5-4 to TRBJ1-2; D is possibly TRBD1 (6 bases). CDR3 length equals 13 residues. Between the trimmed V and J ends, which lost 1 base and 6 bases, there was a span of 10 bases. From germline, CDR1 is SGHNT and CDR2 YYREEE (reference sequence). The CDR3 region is CASSLTGTDGYTF. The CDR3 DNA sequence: TGTGCCAGCAGCTTGACAGGGACCGATGGCTACACCTTC.

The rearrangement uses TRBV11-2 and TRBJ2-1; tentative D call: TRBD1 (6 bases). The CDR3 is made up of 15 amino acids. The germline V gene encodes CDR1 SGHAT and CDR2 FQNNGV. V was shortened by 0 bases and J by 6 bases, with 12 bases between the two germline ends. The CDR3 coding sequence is TGTGCCAGCAGCTTAGAAGGCTCCAGGGGCAATGAGCAGTTCTTC. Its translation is CASSLEGSRGNEQFF.

In nucleotides, the CDR3 is TGTGCCAGTAGCACCCAGGGGGTGACTAATGAAAAACTGTTTTTT. Translating gives CASSTQGVTNEKLFF. V and J are TRBV19 and TRBJ1-4; the match to TRBD1 covers 7 bases. CDR1 is LNHDA, CDR2 SQIVND, per germline (reference sequence). This CDR3 is built from 15 residues. Unmatched junction bases numbered 6, after V lost 6 bases and J lost 2 bases.

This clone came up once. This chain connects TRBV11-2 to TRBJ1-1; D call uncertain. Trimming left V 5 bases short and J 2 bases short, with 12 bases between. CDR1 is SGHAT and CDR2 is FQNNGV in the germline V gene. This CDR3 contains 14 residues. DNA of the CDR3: TGTGCCAGCAGCCCTTCTTGGCCTAACACTGAAGCTTTCTTT. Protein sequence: CASSPSWPNTEAFF.

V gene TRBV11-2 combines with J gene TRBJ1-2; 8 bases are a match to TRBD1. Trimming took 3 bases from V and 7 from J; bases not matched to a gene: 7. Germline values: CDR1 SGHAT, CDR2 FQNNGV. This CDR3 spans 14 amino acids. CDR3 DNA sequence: TGTGCCAGCAGCTTCGCCACAGGGGGTAGTGGCTACACCTTC. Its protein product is CASSFATGGSGYTF.

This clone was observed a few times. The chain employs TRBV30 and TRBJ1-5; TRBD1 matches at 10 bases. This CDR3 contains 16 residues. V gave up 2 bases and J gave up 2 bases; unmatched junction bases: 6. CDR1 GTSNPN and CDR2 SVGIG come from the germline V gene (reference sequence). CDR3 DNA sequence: TGTGCCTGGAGTCATCGGGACAGGGGCCGCAATCAGCCCCAGCATTTT. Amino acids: CAWSHRDRGRNQPQHF.

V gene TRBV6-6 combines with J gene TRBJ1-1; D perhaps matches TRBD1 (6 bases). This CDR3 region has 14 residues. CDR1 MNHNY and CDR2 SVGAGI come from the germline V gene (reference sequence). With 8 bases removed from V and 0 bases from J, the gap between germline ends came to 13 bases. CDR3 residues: CASSKGQMNTEAFF. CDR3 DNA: TGTGCCAGCTCTAAGGGACAAATGAACACTGAAGCTTTCTTT.

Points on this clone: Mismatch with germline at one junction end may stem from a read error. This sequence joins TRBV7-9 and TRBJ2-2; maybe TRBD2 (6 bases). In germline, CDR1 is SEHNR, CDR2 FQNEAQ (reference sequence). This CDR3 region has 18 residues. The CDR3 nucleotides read TGTTCCAGCAGCTTATGGGTTGGGCGGGGCGCGAGGACCGGGGAGCTGTTTTTT. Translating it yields CSSSLWVGRGARTGELFF.

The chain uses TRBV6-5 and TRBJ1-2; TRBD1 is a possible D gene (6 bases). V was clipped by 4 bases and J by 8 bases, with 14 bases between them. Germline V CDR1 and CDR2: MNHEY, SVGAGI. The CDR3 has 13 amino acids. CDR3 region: CASSSPDSPGYTF. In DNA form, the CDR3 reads TGTGCCAGCAGTTCCCCGGACAGTCCCGGCTACACCTTC.

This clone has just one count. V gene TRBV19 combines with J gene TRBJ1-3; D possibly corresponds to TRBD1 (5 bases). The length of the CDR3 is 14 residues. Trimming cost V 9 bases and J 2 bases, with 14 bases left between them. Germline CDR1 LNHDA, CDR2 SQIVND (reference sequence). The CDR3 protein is CASRLGETGNTIYF. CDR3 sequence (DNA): TGTGCCAGCCGCCTAGGGGAAACTGGAAACACCATATATTTT.

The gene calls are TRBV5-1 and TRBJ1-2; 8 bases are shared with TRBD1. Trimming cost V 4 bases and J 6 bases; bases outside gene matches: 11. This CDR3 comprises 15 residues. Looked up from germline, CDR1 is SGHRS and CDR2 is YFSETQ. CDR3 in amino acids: CASSDRGGQVDGYTF. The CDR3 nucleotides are TGCGCCAGCAGCGACCGTGGGGGACAGGTCGATGGCTACACCTTC. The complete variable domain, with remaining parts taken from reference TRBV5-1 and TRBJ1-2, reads KAGVTQTPRYLIKTRGQQVTLSCSPISGHRSVSWYQQTPGQGLQFLFEYFSETQRNKGNFPGRFSGRQFSNSRSEMNVSTLELGDSALYLCASSDRGGQVDGYTFGSGTRLTVV.

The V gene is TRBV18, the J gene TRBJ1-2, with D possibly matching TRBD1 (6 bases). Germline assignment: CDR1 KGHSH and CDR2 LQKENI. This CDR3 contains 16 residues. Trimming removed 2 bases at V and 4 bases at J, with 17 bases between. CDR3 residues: CASSPTEQGRTYGYTF. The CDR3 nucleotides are TGTGCCAGCTCACCAACGGAACAGGGAAGAACCTATGGCTACACCTTC.

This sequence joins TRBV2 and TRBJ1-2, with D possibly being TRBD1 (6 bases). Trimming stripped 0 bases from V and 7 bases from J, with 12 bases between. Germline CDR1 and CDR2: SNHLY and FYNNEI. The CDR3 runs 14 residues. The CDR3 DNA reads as TGTGCCAGCAGTGAAGCATACAGGGCAGGTGGCTACACCTTC. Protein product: CASSEAYRAGGYTF.

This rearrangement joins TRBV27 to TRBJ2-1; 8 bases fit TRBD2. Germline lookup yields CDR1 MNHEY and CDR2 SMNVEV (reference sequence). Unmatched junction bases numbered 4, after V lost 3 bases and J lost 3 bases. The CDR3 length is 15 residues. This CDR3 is CASSFSGMGYNEQFF. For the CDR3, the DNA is TGTGCCAGCAGTTTTAGCGGGATGGGCTACAATGAGCAGTTCTTC.

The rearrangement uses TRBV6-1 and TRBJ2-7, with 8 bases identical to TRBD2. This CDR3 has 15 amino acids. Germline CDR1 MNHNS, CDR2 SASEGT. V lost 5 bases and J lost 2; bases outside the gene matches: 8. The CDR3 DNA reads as TGTGCCAGCAGTACCGAACGCGGGGGGACCTACGAGCAGTACTTC. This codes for CASSTERGGTYEQYF.

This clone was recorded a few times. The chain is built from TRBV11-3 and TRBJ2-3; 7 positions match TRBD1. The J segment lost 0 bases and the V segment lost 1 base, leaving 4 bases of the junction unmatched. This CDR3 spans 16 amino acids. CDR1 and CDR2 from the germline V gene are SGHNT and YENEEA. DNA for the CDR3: TGTGCCAGCAGCTTAGGGACAGGATCTAGCACAGATACGCAGTATTTT. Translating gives CASSLGTGSSTDTQYF.

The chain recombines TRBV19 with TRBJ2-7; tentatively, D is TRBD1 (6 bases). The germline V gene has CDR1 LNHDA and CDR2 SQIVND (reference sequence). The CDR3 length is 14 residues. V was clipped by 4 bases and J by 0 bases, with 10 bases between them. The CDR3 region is CASSRQASSYEQYF. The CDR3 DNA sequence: TGTGCCAGTAGTAGACAGGCGAGCTCCTACGAGCAGTACTTC.

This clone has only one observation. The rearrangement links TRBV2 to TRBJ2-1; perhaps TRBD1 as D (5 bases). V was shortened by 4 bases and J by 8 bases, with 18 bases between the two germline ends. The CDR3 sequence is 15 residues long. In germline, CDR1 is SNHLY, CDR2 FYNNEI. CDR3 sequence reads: CASSASRVAPYEQFF. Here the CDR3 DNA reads TGTGCCAGCAGTGCATCCAGGGTCGCCCCCTATGAGCAGTTCTTC.

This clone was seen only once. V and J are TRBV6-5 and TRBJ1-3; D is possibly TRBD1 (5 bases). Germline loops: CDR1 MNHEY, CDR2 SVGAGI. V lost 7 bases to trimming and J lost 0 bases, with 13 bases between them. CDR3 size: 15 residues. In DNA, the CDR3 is TGTGCCAGCACCGCGGACACCCGCTCTGGAAACACCATATATTTT. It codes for CASTADTRSGNTIYF.

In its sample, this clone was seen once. CDR3 DNA sequence: TGTGCCAGCAGACTCAGGGGAGTTACGAGGTACTCCGGGGACCCCGGGGAGCTGTTTTTT. Translating gives CASRLRGVTRYSGDPGELFF. This chain joins TRBV27 and TRBJ2-2, with TRBD1 as a possible D gene (6 bases). Germline CDR1 and CDR2: MNHEY and SMNVEV (reference sequence). The length of the CDR3 is 20 residues. V lost 6 bases to trimming and J lost 6 bases, with 32 bases between them.